This T cell receptor beta chain was recorded in a study of shared clonotypes between healthy human individuals. The table came from immunoSEQ multiplex PCR; TCRdb's copy has only in-frame clones and leaves some out. The table shows some 680,000 clones, with more than 70% occurring only once. Study observations and caveats: Generation of non-shared clonotypes was less probable than generation of clonotypes shared by all four donors.

CD4+ cells yielded CD45RA+ naive and CD45RA-negative memory subsets. CDR3 length: 13 amino acids. Germline V gene data show CDR1 as ENHRY and CDR2 as SYGVKD. Trimming cost V 6 bases and J 0 bases, with 9 bases left between them. Details on this clone: Its target is not known.

This sequence joins TRBV10-3 and TRBJ2-7; tentatively, D is TRBD1 or TRBD2 (5 bases each). This TCR was sampled from a woman aged 25 to 45 in good health. The specimen sequenced was memory CD4+ T cells sorted from blood. Regarding subset: CD45RA-negative fraction. CDR3 region: CAIRGTDSYEQYF. DNA of the CDR3: TGTGCCATCAGGGGGACGGACTCCTACGAGCAGTACTTC.